This record concerns one T cell receptor beta chain sequence. The V end lost 3 bases, the J end lost 0 bases, and 12 bases lay between the germline ends. This CDR3 has 16 residues. Germline CDR1 MGHRA, CDR2 YSYEKL. Per the authors' pipeline: Estimates of nucleated cell counts were drawn from the amplification of reference gene primers. Profiling relied on immunoSEQ multiplex PCR, and the TCRdb table lists in-frame clones only, not all of them. V and J calls and clone size are copied from that table; D and trimming were computed from the DNA. The sample lists 140,000 or so clones, roughly 79% occurring once. This sample is part of a study of blood T cell repertoires in COVID-19. Across the study: Donors in the United States, Italy and Spain gave samples during acute or convalescent COVID-19. The cDNA or gDNA used as material had been derived from T cells, B-cell-depleted T cells, or PBMCs.

The chain has TRBV4-1 and TRBJ2-1; D perhaps matches TRBD2 (6 bases). The sample consisted of peripheral blood. The TCR sequence derives from a human donor in a cohort sampled during active COVID-19. The CDR3 DNA reads as TGCGCCAGCAGCCAGGATAGCGGACTCTCCTACAATGAGCAGTTCTTC. This translates into CASSQDSGLSYNEQFF.